These 18 T cell receptor beta chains were sequenced from one sample in a study of siplizumab effects on memory and regulatory T cells. Sequencing was performed with immunoSEQ multiplex PCR; in TCRdb, only in-frame clones are kept and a portion is missing. Found here are nearly 95,000 clones, 94% of them singletons; the top ten hold around 0.3%. Sequenced material: non-Treg CD4+ T cells sorted from blood. Source of these receptors: a human donor in good health.

The genes are TRBV5-1 and TRBJ1-6, with TRBD1 as a possible D gene (6 bases). The CDR3 length is 15 residues. The germline V and J ends were trimmed by 4 bases and 2 bases, with 10 bases remaining between them. Germline V lookup: CDR1 SGHRS, CDR2 YFSETQ. CDR3 nucleotide sequence: TGCGCCAGCAGCCCGACAGGACCCTATAATTCACCCCTCCACTTT. The encoded protein is CASSPTGPYNSPLHF.

The chain has TRBV5-1 and TRBJ1-4; D remains unclear. Germline-derived CDR1 and CDR2 are SGHRS and YFSETQ. The CDR3 is 15 residues long. V dropped 4 bases and J dropped 0 bases, with 10 bases sitting between them. In DNA form, the CDR3 reads TGCGCCAGCAGCGCAGCAGGTGCAACTAATGAAAAACTGTTTTTT. This translates into CASSAAGATNEKLFF.

The chain combines TRBV10-3 with TRBJ1-5; D unclear. The CDR3 spans 13 residues. The V gene's germline CDR1 is ENHRY and CDR2 SYGVKD. The V and J ends lost 4 bases and 0 bases respectively, with 4 bases between them. The CDR3 DNA follows: TGTGCCATCAGTGGGGATAGCAATCAGCCCCAGCATTTT. It is translated as CAISGDSNQPQHF.

The chain links TRBV6-6 to TRBJ2-3; 9 positions match TRBD2. J gave up 3 bases and V 1 base, and 5 bases lay outside the gene matches. CDR1 and CDR2 (germline): MNHNY, SVGAGI (reference sequence). This CDR3 contains 16 residues. Written as DNA, the CDR3 is TGTGCCAGCAGTTACTTCCTGGCGGGAGGGACAGATACGCAGTATTTT. This gives the protein CASSYFLAGGTDTQYF.

The chain recombines TRBV18 with TRBJ2-3, with D possibly being TRBD2 (5 bases). Germline loops: CDR1 KGHSH, CDR2 LQKENI. The ends were cut back, 2 bases at V and 7 bases at J, with 7 bases in the middle. This CDR3 is 12 amino acids long. The CDR3 loop is CASSPGENTQYF. The CDR3 region has the DNA TGTGCCAGCTCACCAGGGGAGAATACGCAGTATTTT.

The V gene is TRBV4-1, the J gene TRBJ1-5, with no clear D. Between the trimmed V and J ends, which lost 0 bases and 5 bases, there was a span of 5 bases. This CDR3 comprises 13 residues. Per the germline V gene, CDR1 is MGHRA and CDR2 is YSYEKL. The CDR3 region is CASSQDQDQPQHF. In DNA form, the CDR3 reads TGCGCCAGCAGCCAAGATCAGGATCAGCCCCAGCATTTT.

The V call is TRBV13, the J call TRBJ2-3, with 7 bases aligning to TRBD2. Losses at the gene ends were 5 bases for V and 3 bases for J; bases not matched to a gene: 8. The CDR3 covers 15 residues. Germline-derived CDR1 and CDR2 are PRHDT and FYEKMQ (reference sequence). In DNA form, the CDR3 reads TGTGCCAGCAGCCTAACCAGCGGGGCGACAGATACGCAGTATTTT. Protein sequence: CASSLTSGATDTQYF.

This chain's CDR3 is CASSLTRDSYGYTF. DNA for the CDR3: TGTGCCAGCAGCTTAACGAGGGACAGCTATGGCTACACCTTC. This sequence joins TRBV7-3 and TRBJ1-2; 7 nucleotides agree with TRBD1. The V and J ends lost 0 bases and 4 bases, in that order; junction bases with no gene match: 2. The CDR3 extends over 14 amino acids. Germline lookup yields CDR1 SGHTA and CDR2 FQGTGA.

A note on this clone: At the DNA level, this CDR3 is encoded by other sequences in the same sample as well. The genes are TRBV2 and TRBJ2-7; no clear D gene. The germline CDR1 and CDR2 sequences are SNHLY and FYNNEI. Between the trimmed V and J ends, which lost 4 bases and 2 bases, there was a span of 12 bases. CDR3 length: 14 residues. The CDR3 sequence: CASSVSGHPYEQYF. CDR3 bases: TGTGCCAGCAGTGTCTCCGGCCACCCCTACGAGCAGTACTTC.

This clone appeared once. The chain combines TRBV11-3 with TRBJ1-1; D gene ambiguous. Germline values: CDR1 SGHNT, CDR2 YENEEA. The CDR3 sequence is 14 residues long. V dropped 4 bases and J dropped 1 base, with 10 bases sitting between them. Written as DNA, the CDR3 is TGTGCCAGCAGCTCCGTATCTGAGAACACTGAAGCTTTCTTT. This encodes CASSSVSENTEAFF.

This chain joins TRBV18 and TRBJ2-5; 8 bases map to TRBD2. Germline V CDR1 and CDR2: KGHSH, LQKENI. V lost 8 bases, J lost 5 bases, and 7 bases stayed unmatched. The CDR3 has 13 residues. This CDR3 reads CASERGGAETQYF. As DNA, the CDR3 is TGTGCCAGCGAACGGGGGGGCGCGGAGACCCAGTACTTC.

The gene calls are TRBV30 and TRBJ2-4, with TRBD2 matching 8 bases. CDR3 length equals 15 residues. The germline V gene encodes CDR1 GTSNPN and CDR2 SVGIG (reference sequence). Germline trimming cut 4 bases from V and 8 bases from J; bases unmatched to any gene: 13. The CDR3 is CAWTASTGGRDIQYF. Written as DNA, the CDR3 is TGTGCCTGGACCGCATCTACGGGGGGGCGAGACATTCAGTACTTC.

The chain combines TRBV6-6 with TRBJ2-7, with 10 bases fitting TRBD2. With V trimmed by 4 bases and J by 7 bases, 13 bases remained unmatched. Looked up from germline, CDR1 is MNHNY and CDR2 is SVGAGI (reference sequence). The CDR3 spans 16 residues. CDR3 sequence: CASSFHPPGLATEQYF. DNA of the CDR3: TGTGCCAGCAGTTTCCACCCACCGGGACTAGCGACTGAGCAGTACTTC.

V gene TRBV7-9 combines with J gene TRBJ2-7, with TRBD2 as a possible D gene (7 bases). V gave up 3 bases and J gave up 6 bases, with 18 bases separating them. Germline values: CDR1 SEHNR, CDR2 FQNEAQ (reference sequence). The CDR3 has 15 residues. The chain's CDR3 is CASSFLTGGPGEQYF. In DNA, the CDR3 is TGTGCCAGCAGCTTTCTTACCGGGGGGCCGGGCGAGCAGTACTTC.

The rearrangement uses TRBV5-1 and TRBJ2-6, with no clear D. The CDR3 is 14 residues long. Looked up from germline, CDR1 is SGHRS and CDR2 is YFSETQ. V shed 7 bases and J shed 1 base, with 9 bases lying between them. CDR3 residues: CASRLPSGANVLTF. The CDR3 coding sequence is TGCGCCAGCCGATTACCGTCTGGGGCCAACGTCCTGACTTTC.

The gene calls are TRBV19 and TRBJ2-5, with TRBD2 identical over 7 bases. The CDR3 totals 14 residues. V shed 7 bases, J shed 1 base, and the junction held 6 bases outside the gene matches. Germline V gives CDR1 LNHDA, CDR2 SQIVND (reference sequence). CDR3 bases: TGTGCCAGTAACCAGCGGGGTCTCCAAGAGACCCAGTACTTC. As protein: CASNQRGLQETQYF.

The J gene is TRBJ2-7, the V gene TRBV7-9, with TRBD2 matching 11 bases. There are 15 residues in the CDR3. Per germline, CDR1 SEHNR and CDR2 FQNEAQ (reference sequence). V was pared by 2 bases and J by 5 bases, with 5 bases of the junction left unmatched. The CDR3: CASSLQLAGGNEQYF. DNA of the CDR3: TGTGCCAGCAGCTTACAGCTAGCGGGAGGTAACGAGCAGTACTTC.

The count of this clone is one. The chain has TRBV18 and TRBJ1-1; 7 bases are shared with TRBD1. Per germline, CDR1 KGHSH and CDR2 LQKENI. The CDR3 is made up of 15 amino acids. J was trimmed by 2 bases and V by 4 bases; bases with no gene match: 7. The chain's CDR3 is CASSRTGTANTEAFF. The DNA of the CDR3 is TGTGCCAGCTCACGGACCGGGACAGCAAACACTGAAGCTTTCTTT.